A selection of T cell receptor beta chains follows, all from one sample in a study of post-analysis software for immune sequencing data. TCRdb analysed the PCR reads with MiXCR anew, one entry per CDR3 protein. The table has about half a million distinct CDR3 sequences, around 34% seen once. The source material was blood. The receptors were sampled from a girl aged 2 to 17 with multiple sclerosis. CDR3s include the opening cysteine and the closing phenylalanine or tryptophan. D genes are given only for firm matches. Expanded clones are given a class, and other clones once, few, many or no size at all.

v_gene: TRBV11-2; abundance: many; d_gene: NA; j_gene: TRBJ1-5; CDR3nt: TGTGCCAGCAGCCCCGACAGCTATAGCAATCAGCCCCAGCATTTT; CDR3aa: CASSPDSYSNQPQHF
v_gene: TRBV2; abundance: NA; d_gene: NA; j_gene: TRBJ2-3; CDR3nt: TGTGCCAGCAGGCAGGGGTTCGCAGATACGCAGTATTTT; CDR3aa: CASRQGFADTQYF
v_gene: TRBV7-2; abundance: NA; d_gene: NA; j_gene: TRBJ1-5; CDR3nt: TGTGCCAGCAGCCCCAGCGTCGGAGATCAGCCCCAGCATTTT; CDR3aa: CASSPSVGDQPQHF
v_gene: TRBV6-1; abundance: NA; d_gene: TRBD1; j_gene: TRBJ2-3; CDR3nt: TGTGCCAGCAGTTCACTACGGGACAGACAAGATACGCAGTATTTT; CDR3aa: CASSSLRDRQDTQYF
v_gene: TRBV20-1; abundance: NA; d_gene: NA; j_gene: TRBJ2-7; CDR3nt: TGCAGTGCTTGGGAACAGGCCAACGAGCAGTACTTC; CDR3aa: CSAWEQANEQYF
v_gene: TRBV20-1; abundance: many; d_gene: NA; j_gene: TRBJ1-4; CDR3nt: TGCAGTGCTACCAGGGAACCTAATGAAAAACTGTTTTTT; CDR3aa: CSATREPNEKLFF
v_gene: TRBV7-8; abundance: NA; d_gene: NA; j_gene: TRBJ1-2; CDR3nt: TGTGCCAGCAGCCTCCTTCGGTACAGCGCTACTAACTATGGCTACACCTTC; CDR3aa: CASSLLRYSATNYGYTF
v_gene: TRBV6-4; abundance: NA; d_gene: TRBD1; j_gene: TRBJ2-1; CDR3nt: TGTGCCAGCAGGGACGGGACAGGGGGCAATGAGCAGTTCTTC; CDR3aa: CASRDGTGGNEQFF
v_gene: TRBV7-9; abundance: NA; d_gene: NA; j_gene: TRBJ1-1; CDR3nt: TGTGCCAGCAGCTTAGAAGCAGCTATGAACACTGAAGCTTTCTTT; CDR3aa: CASSLEAAMNTEAFF
v_gene: TRBV6-5; abundance: NA; d_gene: NA; j_gene: TRBJ1-2; CDR3nt: TGTGCCAGCAGTTACGGGGGGCTCGGTGGCTACACCTTC; CDR3aa: CASSYGGLGGYTF
v_gene: TRBV6-1; abundance: NA; d_gene: TRBD2; j_gene: TRBJ2-4; CDR3nt: TGTGCCAGCACGGGGACTAATAAGAACATTCAGTACTTC; CDR3aa: CASTGTNKNIQYF
v_gene: TRBV5-1; abundance: NA; d_gene: NA; j_gene: TRBJ2-6; CDR3nt: TGCGCCAGCAGCTTCCCTCGGGGAGACGGCTCTGGGGCCAACGTCCTGACTTTC; CDR3aa: CASSFPRGDGSGANVLTF
v_gene: TRBV6-5; abundance: few; d_gene: NA; j_gene: TRBJ1-1; CDR3nt: TGTGCCAGCAGTTACTCGGGGGTCACCACTGAAGCTTTCTTT; CDR3aa: CASSYSGVTTEAFF
v_gene: TRBV7-9; abundance: few; d_gene: TRBD1; j_gene: TRBJ1-2; CDR3nt: TGTGCCAGCAGCTTAGCACTGGGACAGAACTATGGCTACACCTTC; CDR3aa: CASSLALGQNYGYTF
v_gene: TRBV6-2/TRBV6-3; abundance: few; d_gene: TRBD2; j_gene: TRBJ2-1; CDR3nt: TGTGCCAGCAGTTACTCGATAGGTAGCGGGGGGATTGGCAGTGAGCAGTTCTTC; CDR3aa: CASSYSIGSGGIGSEQFF
v_gene: TRBV29-1; abundance: NA; d_gene: NA; j_gene: TRBJ1-1; CDR3nt: TGCAGCGCCTTTGGGCTCACTGAAGCTTTCTTT; CDR3aa: CSAFGLTEAFF
v_gene: TRBV12-3/TRBV12-4; abundance: NA; d_gene: NA; j_gene: TRBJ2-4; CDR3nt: TGTGCCAGCAGGTCCGCCGGAGATTCCAAAAACATTCAGTACTTC; CDR3aa: CASRSAGDSKNIQYF
v_gene: TRBV6-7; abundance: NA; d_gene: NA; j_gene: TRBJ2-1; CDR3nt: TGTGCCAGCAGTTACGGCGGGGAGGAAGGGGACCCAGACAATGAGCAGTTCTTC; CDR3aa: CASSYGGEEGDPDNEQFF
v_gene: TRBV6-1; abundance: many; d_gene: NA; j_gene: TRBJ2-3; CDR3nt: TGTGCCAGCAGTCAACCCACCCCTTTACACCGCACAGATACGCAGTATTTT; CDR3aa: CASSQPTPLHRTDTQYF
v_gene: TRBV18; abundance: NA; d_gene: TRBD1; j_gene: TRBJ2-4; CDR3nt: TGTGCCAGCTCACGGCCGACAGGGATAAACATTCAGTACTTC; CDR3aa: CASSRPTGINIQYF
v_gene: TRBV5-1; abundance: few; d_gene: NA; j_gene: TRBJ1-2; CDR3nt: TGCGCCAGCAGCACCACCGGGACCGATGGCTACACCTTC; CDR3aa: CASSTTGTDGYTF
v_gene: TRBV3-1; abundance: NA; d_gene: TRBD2; j_gene: TRBJ2-5; CDR3nt: TGTGCCAGCAGCCAAGTGCCTCCCGGACTAGCGGGGGGGAAGACCCAGTACTTC; CDR3aa: CASSQVPPGLAGGKTQYF
v_gene: TRBV20-1; abundance: NA; d_gene: NA; j_gene: TRBJ2-5; CDR3nt: TGCAGTGCTAGAGAGGGCAGGGGAAGGGGAGAGACCCAGTACTTC; CDR3aa: CSAREGRGRGETQYF